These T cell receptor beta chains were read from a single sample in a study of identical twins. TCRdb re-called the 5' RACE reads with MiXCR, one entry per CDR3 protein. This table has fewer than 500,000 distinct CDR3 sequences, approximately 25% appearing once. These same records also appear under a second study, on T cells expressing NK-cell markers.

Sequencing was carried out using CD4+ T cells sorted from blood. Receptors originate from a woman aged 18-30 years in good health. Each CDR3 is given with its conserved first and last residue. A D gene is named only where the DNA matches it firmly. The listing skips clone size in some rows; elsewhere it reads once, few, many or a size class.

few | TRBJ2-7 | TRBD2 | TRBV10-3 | TGTGCCATCAGTGAGGAGGGAGGGTTCTCCTACGAGCAGTACTTC | CAISEEGGFSYEQYF
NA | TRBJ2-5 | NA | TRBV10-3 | TGTGCCATCAGTGGAAGCAGGGGAGAGACCCAGTACTTC | CAISGSRGETQYF
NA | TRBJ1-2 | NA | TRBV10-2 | TGCGCCAGCAGTGAGTCGAAGTGGGGGGCTTGGGGCTACACCTTC | CASSESKWGAWGYTF
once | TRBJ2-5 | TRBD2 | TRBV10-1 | TGCGCCAGCAGTGAGTCGGTAGCGGGGGGCCAAGAGACCCAGTACTTC | CASSESVAGGQETQYF
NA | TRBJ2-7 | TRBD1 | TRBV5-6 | TGTGCCAGCAGCCACGGACAGGGCGCCACCTACGAGCAGTACTTC | CASSHGQGATYEQYF
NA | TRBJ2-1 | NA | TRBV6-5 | TGTGCCAGCAGTTACTCTTTTTCCCCCTCCTACAATGAGCAGTTCTTC | CASSYSFSPSYNEQFF
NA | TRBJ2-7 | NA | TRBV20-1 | TGCAGTGCTACGAACCCGGACAGTTACGAGCAGTACTTC | CSATNPDSYEQYF
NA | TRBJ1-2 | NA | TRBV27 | TGTGCCAGCAGTGCTTACAGGGTTCATGGCTACACCTTC | CASSAYRVHGYTF
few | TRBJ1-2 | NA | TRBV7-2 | TGTGCCAGCAGCACCCGGGGGTTGGCCACCTTC | CASSTRGLATF
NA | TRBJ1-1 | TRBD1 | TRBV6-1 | TGTGCCAGCAGGGGGGACAGGGCGCAAAAAGCTTTCTTT | CASRGDRAQKAFF
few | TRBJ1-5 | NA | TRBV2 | TGTGCCAGCAGTGAAGGCCCGTATAGCAATCAGCCCCAGCATTTT | CASSEGPYSNQPQHF
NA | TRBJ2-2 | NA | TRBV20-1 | TGCAGTGCTAGGCCGAGGGCTCCGGAAGCCGGGGAGCTGTTTTTT | CSARPRAPEAGELFF
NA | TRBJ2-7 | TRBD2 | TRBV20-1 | TGCAGTGCTAGAGATGCTAGCGGGGTAAGCTCCTACGAGCAGTACTTC | CSARDASGVSSYEQYF
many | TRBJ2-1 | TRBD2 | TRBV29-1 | TGCAGCGCCCAGGGACTAGCGGGGGGACACCGCTACAATGAGCAGTTCTTC | CSAQGLAGGHRYNEQFF
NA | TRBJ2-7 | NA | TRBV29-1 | TGCAGCGTGGGGAGGACGGGCCACGAGCAGTACTTC | CSVGRTGHEQYF
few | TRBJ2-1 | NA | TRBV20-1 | TGCAGTGCTTATCGGGCTCTCCGCCACTCCGGAGGGAACAATGAGCAGTTCTTC | CSAYRALRHSGGNNEQFF
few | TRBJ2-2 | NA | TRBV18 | TGTGCCAGCTCACCTATCGGCAGGCCCGGGGAGCTGTTTTTT | CASSPIGRPGELFF
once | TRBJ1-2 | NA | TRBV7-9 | TGTGCCAGCAGCTTAGGTACAGAGAAGTATGGCTACACCTTC | CASSLGTEKYGYTF
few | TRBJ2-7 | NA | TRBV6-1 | TGTGCCAGCAGTGACCTCGGGACCGCCACCTACGAGCAGTACTTC | CASSDLGTATYEQYF
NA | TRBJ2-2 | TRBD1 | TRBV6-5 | TGTGCCAGCAATTTGGACAGGCTTACGAACACCGGGGAGCTGTTTTTT | CASNLDRLTNTGELFF
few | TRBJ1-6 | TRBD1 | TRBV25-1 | TGTGCCAGCAGTGAATATCAGGGGGCGTCAATTTCACCCCTCCACTTT | CASSEYQGASISPLHF
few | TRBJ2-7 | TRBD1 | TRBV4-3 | TGCGCCAGCAGCATTAAGACAGGGCGCTCCTACGAGCAGTACTTC | CASSIKTGRSYEQYF
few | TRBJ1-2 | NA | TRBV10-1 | TGCGCCAGCAGTAGAATTTTTCACACGGAGAGCTATGGCTACACCTTC | CASSRIFHTESYGYTF
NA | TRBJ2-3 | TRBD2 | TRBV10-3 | TGTGCCATCAGTGGAGCGGGGGACCTCACAGATACGCAGTATTTT | CAISGAGDLTDTQYF
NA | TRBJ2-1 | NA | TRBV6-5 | TGTGCCAGCAGTGGAGACCACAATGAGCAGTTCTTC | CASSGDHNEQFF
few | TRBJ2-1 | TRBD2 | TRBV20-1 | TGCAGCGTACATCCGACTAGCGCGCAGTTCTTC | CSVHPTSAQFF
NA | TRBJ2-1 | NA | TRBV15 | TGTGCCACCAGCAGAGGGCAGGGGAGGGGGAGTTACAATGAGCAGTTCTTC | CATSRGQGRGSYNEQFF
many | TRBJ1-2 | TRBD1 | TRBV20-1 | TGCAGTGCTAAAGCGTTCCGGGACAGGGGATTCTATGGCTACACCTTC | CSAKAFRDRGFYGYTF
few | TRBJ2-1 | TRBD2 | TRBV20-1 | TGCAAAAAAGCCGGGACTAGCGGGGGGGGCGAGTTCTTC | CKKAGTSGGGEFF
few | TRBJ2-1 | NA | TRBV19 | TGTGCCAGTACGTTGGGGGTCTTTTACAATGAGCAGTTCTTC | CASTLGVFYNEQFF
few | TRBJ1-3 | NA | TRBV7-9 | TGTGCCAGCAGCTTGGAGGTTGGAAACACCATATATTTT | CASSLEVGNTIYF
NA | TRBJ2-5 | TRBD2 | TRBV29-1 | TGCAGCGTGGGGGGACTAGCGGGAGTTTCGGAGACCCAGTACTTC | CSVGGLAGVSETQYF
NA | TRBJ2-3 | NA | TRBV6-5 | TGTGCCAGCAGTTACTCAACCAGCGCGGATACGCAGTATTTT | CASSYSTSADTQYF
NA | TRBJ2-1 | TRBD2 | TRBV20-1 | TGCAGTGCTCAGACTAGCGGGGGTACGAATGAGCAGTTCTTC | CSAQTSGGTNEQFF
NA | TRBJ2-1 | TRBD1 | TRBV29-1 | TGCAGCGTTGATAGGGGGCTGAATGAGCAGTTCTTC | CSVDRGLNEQFF
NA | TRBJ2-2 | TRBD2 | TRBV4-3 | TGCGCCAGCAGCCAAGAACCGACTAGCGGGAGGTCGGCCGGGGAGCTGTTTTTT | CASSQEPTSGRSAGELFF
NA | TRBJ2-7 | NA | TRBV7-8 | TGTGCCAGCAGCTACCCCGGTCAGGGAGCCTACGAGCAGTACTTC | CASSYPGQGAYEQYF
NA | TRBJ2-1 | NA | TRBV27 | TGTGCCAGCAGTTTGGGGCGGTCGCCCTACAATGAGCAGTTCTTC | CASSLGRSPYNEQFF
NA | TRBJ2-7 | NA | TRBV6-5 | TGTGCCAGCAGTTACTCGAGGTCACGAGGATGGCCGTACTTC | CASSYSRSRGWPYF